Listed below are T cell receptor beta chains from one sample, sequenced in a study of CD8 T cells in ankylosing spondylitis. MiXCR, applied by TCRdb to the 5' RACE reads, yields one record per CDR3 protein. The sample has 150,000 to 200,000 distinct CDR3 sequences; roughly 34% are singletons. Sample: synovial fluid, either unsorted or a sorted T cell fraction (not recorded which). Every receptor here comes from a male donor with ankylosing spondylitis. Each CDR3 is given with its conserved first and last residue.

v_gene	j_gene	CDR3aa
TRBV12-3/TRBV12-4	TRBJ2-7	CASTSVGYEQYF
TRBV11-2	TRBJ2-5	CASSLDRRARQETQYF
TRBV5-1	TRBJ1-1	CASSLRVGGMNTEAFF
TRBV5-6	TRBJ2-1	CASSLGRGEFF
TRBV7-8	TRBJ2-3	CASSLVTDGTQYF
TRBV4-2	TRBJ2-3	CASSQASNRGSTTDTQYF
TRBV7-9	TRBJ2-7	CASSFRTSYEQYF
TRBV3-1	TRBJ2-2	CASSRFQRTATGELFF
TRBV6-1	TRBJ2-5	CASSEASGGARETQYF
TRBV6-1	TRBJ1-3	CASSAGHLNTIYF
TRBV5-5	TRBJ1-5	CASSLEQSLGQPQHF
TRBV20-1	TRBJ2-5	CSAKQGIQETQYF